The present T cell receptor beta chain was sequenced within a study of blood T cell repertoires in COVID-19. Study information: T cells, B-cell-depleted T cells, or PBMCs supplied cDNA or gDNA.

Per the original data handling: Amplification from reference gene primers served as the basis for estimated nucleated cell counts. The assay was immunoSEQ multiplex PCR, and TCRdb's table has in-frame clones only and misses some. The V and J calls and the clone size are those of that table, but D and trimming were determined from the DNA. The data contain about 88,000 clones, roughly 84% of them singletons. V dropped 0 bases and J dropped 4; count of bases not matched to a gene: 11. The CDR3 spans 20 residues. Germline V CDR1 and CDR2: LGHNA, YSLEER. Sequences were obtained from peripheral blood. This TCR was sampled from a woman older than 75 with acute or convalescent COVID-19. V and J are TRBV4-3 and TRBJ2-6; 11 nucleotides align to TRBD2. CDR3 sequence: CASSQDGTSGSRAGANVLTF. The DNA of the CDR3 is TGCGCCAGCAGCCAAGATGGAACTAGCGGGAGTCGAGCCGGGGCCAACGTCCTGACTTTC.